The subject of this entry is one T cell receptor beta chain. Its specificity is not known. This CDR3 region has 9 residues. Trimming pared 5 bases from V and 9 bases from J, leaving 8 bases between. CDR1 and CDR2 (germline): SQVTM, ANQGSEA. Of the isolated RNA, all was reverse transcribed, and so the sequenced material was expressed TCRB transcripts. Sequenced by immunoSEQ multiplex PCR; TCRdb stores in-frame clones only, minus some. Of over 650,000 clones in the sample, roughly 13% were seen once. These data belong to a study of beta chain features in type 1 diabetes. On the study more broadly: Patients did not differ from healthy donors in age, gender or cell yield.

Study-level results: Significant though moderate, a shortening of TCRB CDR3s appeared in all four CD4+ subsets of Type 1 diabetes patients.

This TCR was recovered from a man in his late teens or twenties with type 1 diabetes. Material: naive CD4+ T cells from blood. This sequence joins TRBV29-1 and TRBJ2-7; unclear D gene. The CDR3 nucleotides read TGCAGCGTTAAGATCAGGCAGTACTTC. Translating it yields CSVKIRQYF.